Each of the 9 T cell receptor beta chains below was sequenced from the same sample in a study of T cell responses to AZD1222 COVID-19 vaccine. The method was immunoSEQ multiplex PCR; TCRdb's version includes in-frame clones alone and lacks a portion of them. The sample yields about 140,000 clones, roughly nine tenths seen once. The sequenced sample was peripheral blood, obtained on day 0 of AZD1222 vaccination. The receptors were sampled from an adult in good health.

The rearrangement uses TRBV5-1 and TRBJ2-5; D not certain. V dropped 0 bases and J dropped 2 bases, with 8 bases sitting between them. Germline-derived CDR1 and CDR2 are SGHRS and YFSETQ. This CDR3 is 14 amino acids long. In DNA form, the CDR3 reads TGCGCCAGCAGCTTGGGACTGTCACAAGAGACCCAGTACTTC. Amino acids: CASSLGLSQETQYF.

This clone is a singleton in its sample. This chain connects TRBV11-1 to TRBJ1-2; D is unclear. CDR3 length: 14 residues. The germline gives CDR1 SGHAT, CDR2 FQDESV (reference sequence). V was pared by 2 bases and J by 4 bases, with 11 bases between. DNA for the CDR3: TGTGCCAGCAGCTTACTGCAGGCCAGCTATGGCTACACCTTC. The encoded protein is CASSLLQASYGYTF.

This clone was recorded once. The genes are TRBV3-1 (or the pseudogene TRBV3-2) and TRBJ2-7; D is possibly TRBD2 (6 bases). The ends were cut back, 4 bases at V and 3 bases at J, with 13 bases in the middle. The CDR3 is 14 amino acids. Germline CDR1 is LGHDT and CDR2 is YNNKEL (reference sequence). CDR3 sequence (DNA): TGTGCCAGCAGCCGGGGGACTCGGCACTACGAGCAGTACTTC. Encoded protein: CASSRGTRHYEQYF.

The V gene is TRBV5-6, the J gene TRBJ2-1; D is perhaps TRBD2 (6 bases). V gave up 2 bases and J gave up 9 bases, with 18 bases separating them. Germline loops: CDR1 SGHDT, CDR2 YYEEEE. The CDR3 runs to 15 residues. In DNA form, the CDR3 reads TGTGCCAGCAGCTTCCCCACTACTAGCTCAGGTGAGCAGTTCTTC. Translating it yields CASSFPTTSSGEQFF.

This chain joins TRBV9 and TRBJ1-4, with D possibly being TRBD1 (6 bases). Germline V gene sequence: CDR1 SGDLS, CDR2 YYNGEE. V dropped 0 bases and J dropped 8 bases, with 8 bases sitting between them. The CDR3 is 13 amino acids. The CDR3 is CASSVDRAEKLFF. CDR3 DNA: TGTGCCAGCAGCGTAGACAGGGCGGAAAAACTGTTTTTT.

The chain uses TRBV5-1 and TRBJ2-7; TRBD2 aligns across 7 bases. This CDR3 is 15 amino acids long. CDR1 is SGHRS and CDR2 is YFSETQ in the germline V gene. V was pared by 0 bases and J by 7 bases, with 10 bases of the junction left unmatched. CDR3 in amino acids: CASSLVGGPGGEQYF. The CDR3 coding sequence is TGCGCCAGCAGCTTGGTGGGAGGGCCGGGCGGAGAGCAGTACTTC.

This chain joins TRBV30 and TRBJ1-4; no reliable D call. V was cut by 4 bases and J by 4 bases, with 10 bases left in between. CDR1 GTSNPN and CDR2 SVGIG come from the germline V gene (reference sequence). The CDR3 totals 13 residues. CDR3 protein: CAWTKGFNEKLFF. The CDR3 coding sequence is TGTGCCTGGACGAAGGGCTTTAATGAAAAACTGTTTTTT. Drawing the rest from reference TRBV30 and TRBJ1-4, the complete variable domain is SQTIHQWPATLVQPVGSPLSLECTVEGTSNPNLYWYRQAAGRGLQLLFYSVGIGQISSEVPQNLSASRPQDRQFILSSKKLLLSDSGFYLCAWTKGFNEKLFFGSGTQLSVL.

V is TRBV27 and J is TRBJ1-6; D gene ambiguous. The germline V gene encodes CDR1 MNHEY and CDR2 SMNVEV (reference sequence). This CDR3 is built from 13 residues. Trimming shortened V by 8 bases and J by 8 bases, and 13 bases separated the two germline ends. This CDR3 reads CASGGREYSPLHF. CDR3 coding DNA: TGTGCCAGCGGTGGGAGGGAGTATTCACCCCTCCACTTT.

The genes are TRBV2 and TRBJ1-3; D uncertain. This CDR3 contains 12 residues. Germline lookup yields CDR1 SNHLY and CDR2 FYNNEI. Trimming cost V 7 bases and J 4 bases, with 8 bases left between them. CDR3 coding DNA: TGTGCCAGCAAAGGCTCCGGAAACACCATATATTTT. This codes for CASKGSGNTIYF. Full variable domain (outside the CDR3, taken from reference TRBV2 and TRBJ1-3): EPEVTQTPSHQVTQMGQEVILRCVPISNHLYFYWYRQILGQKVEFLVSFYNNEISEKSEIFDDQFSVERPDGSNFTLKIRSTKLEDSAMYFCASKGSGNTIYFGEGSWLTVV.